These T cell receptor beta chains were read from a single sample in a study of OX40 agonist ivuxolimab in advanced cancers. Measured with immunoSEQ multiplex PCR; TCRdb has only the in-frame clones, and not every one. The sample comprises approximately 35,000 clones, about three quarters of which are singletons, and approximately 22% rests with the top ten. The sample here was CD4+ or CD8+ T cells sorted from blood, taken in a trial of the OX40 agonist ivuxolimab. The receptors were sampled from an adult with an advanced solid tumor such as melanoma, head and neck, liver or kidney cancer. Both conserved end residues are part of each CDR3. D genes are given only for firm matches. Rows may omit the clone size; those that give it use once, few, many or a size class.

j_call | d_call | clone_size | v_call | cdr3_nt | cdr3_aa
TRBJ2-3 | - | once | TRBV5-6 | TGTGCCAGCAGCTTAAGAGAGACAGATACGCAGTATTTT | CASSLRETDTQYF
TRBJ1-5 | - | - | TRBV6-1 | TGTGCCAGCAGTAGGGGACGCCTTAATCAGCCCCAGCATTTT | CASSRGRLNQPQHF
TRBJ2-5 | - | - | TRBV7-2 | TGTGCCAGCAGCTTAGCGGCTGTACAAGAGACCCAGTACTTC | CASSLAAVQETQYF
TRBJ1-3 | TRBD1 | medium-sized | TRBV11-2 | TGTGCCAGCAGCTTAGCTGTAGGGACAGCTGGAAACACCATATATTTT | CASSLAVGTAGNTIYF
TRBJ1-4 | - | - | TRBV7-6 | TGTGCCAGCAGCTTAGCGCCCAGGGCTGTGGGTAATGAAAAACTGTTTTTT | CASSLAPRAVGNEKLFF
TRBJ2-5 | TRBD1 | - | TRBV13 | TGTGCCAGCAGCGCCCGGACAGGCGTCGGAGAGACCCAGTACTTC | CASSARTGVGETQYF
TRBJ1-2 | TRBD1 | - | TRBV6-5 | TGTGCCAGCATGACAGGGAACTATGGCTACACCTTC | CASMTGNYGYTF
TRBJ2-2 | - | - | TRBV18 | TGTGCCAGCTCACCAGTAGGACTATCGAACACCGGGGAGCTGTTTTTT | CASSPVGLSNTGELFF
TRBJ2-2 | - | - | TRBV5-4 | TGTGCCAGCAGCTTTCTGTATTCCGGGGAGCTGTTTTTT | CASSFLYSGELFF
TRBJ1-6 | - | - | TRBV28 | TGTGCCAGCAGTCGGATACTGGGGGTAAGATCACCCCTCCACTTT | CASSRILGVRSPLHF
TRBJ2-5 | - | - | TRBV2 | TGTGCCAGCAAGGTCCAACGGGGGGAGACCCAGTACTTC | CASKVQRGETQYF
TRBJ2-1 | TRBD2 | - | TRBV5-4 | TGTGCCAGCAGTGGGATAGGCGGGAGGGCTAATGAGCAGTTCTTC | CASSGIGGRANEQFF
TRBJ2-1 | - | - | TRBV29-1 | TGCAGCGTTGTCGGATCTACTGGCCGAAACAATGAGCAGTTCTTC | CSVVGSTGRNNEQFF
TRBJ1-5 | TRBD1 | - | TRBV28 | TGTGCCAGCAGAACCGGGACAGTTAGACAGCCCCAGCATTTT | CASRTGTVRQPQHF
TRBJ1-2 | TRBD1 | - | TRBV28 | TGTGCCAGCAGTTTCGGACAGGGGGCTTATGGCTACACCTTC | CASSFGQGAYGYTF
TRBJ1-1 | - | - | TRBV10-3 | TGTGCCATCAGTTCTTTGGCAGGGAACACTGAAGCTTTCTTT | CAISSLAGNTEAFF
TRBJ1-1 | - | - | TRBV7-2 | TGTGCCAGCAGCATGCAGGTCAACACTGAAGCTTTCTTT | CASSMQVNTEAFF
TRBJ1-1 | TRBD1 | - | TRBV4-3 | TGCGCCAGCAGCCGGGGAAAGCGACAGGGGTTTAACACTGAAGCTTTCTTT | CASSRGKRQGFNTEAFF
TRBJ1-2 | - | - | TRBV21-1 | TGTGCCAGCAGTGACCACAGGGGGCCCCTTGAGCATAGTTCAGATGGCTACACCTTC | CASSDHRGPLEHSSDGYTF
TRBJ1-5 | TRBD1 | - | TRBV6-6 | TGTGCCAGCAGTGGACAGGGTAGAAATCAGCCCCAGCATTTT | CASSGQGRNQPQHF
TRBJ2-1 | - | - | TRBV11-2 | TGTGCCAGCAGCGTCCTCAATGAGCAGTTCTTC | CASSVLNEQFF
TRBJ1-2 | TRBD1 | - | TRBV19 | TGTGCCGTCGGAGACCCGGGACAGGGGATACGTGGCTACACCTTC | CAVGDPGQGIRGYTF
TRBJ1-6 | - | - | TRBV7-2 | TGTGCCAGCAGCTTAGCACCGGGGATAGGTTCACCCCTCCACTTT | CASSLAPGIGSPLHF
TRBJ2-1 | - | - | TRBV27 | TGTGCCAGCATGGGGCAGGGTACCAGTAATGAGCAGTTCTTC | CASMGQGTSNEQFF
TRBJ2-7 | TRBD2 | - | TRBV5-6 | TGTGCCAGCAGCTTCTCCGTCGGACTAGCTTACGAGCAGTACTTC | CASSFSVGLAYEQYF
TRBJ1-1 | TRBD1 | - | TRBV29-1 | TGCAGCGTAGGACAGGGGACCGCAGGGAAAACTGAAGCTTTCTTT | CSVGQGTAGKTEAFF
TRBJ2-2 | TRBD2 | - | TRBV30 | TGTGCCTGGAGTGGACTAGCGGTTGGGACCGGGGAGCTGTTTTTT | CAWSGLAVGTGELFF
TRBJ2-1 | TRBD2 | - | TRBV19 | TGTGCCAGTAGTATATCTAGCGGGAGGGCCTCCTACAATGAGCAGTTCTTC | CASSISSGRASYNEQFF
TRBJ1-2 | - | - | TRBV6-5 | TGTGCCAGCAGGGTACCGGGCGGGGAATTTGGCTACACCTTC | CASRVPGGEFGYTF
TRBJ2-1 | - | - | TRBV11-3 | TGTGCCAGCAGCTTACAGCTGGGGGATGAGCAGTTCTTC | CASSLQLGDEQFF
TRBJ2-2 | - | - | TRBV6-5 | TGTGCCAGCAGAGGGCCCGGGGAGCTGTTTTTT | CASRGPGELFF
TRBJ2-3 | - | - | TRBV30 | TGTGCCTGGAACGGGGACACAGATACGCAGTATTTT | CAWNGDTDTQYF
TRBJ1-6 | - | few | TRBV28 | TGTGCCAGCAGTTTAAGTTTTCGGGCAGGGAAATATTCACCCCTCCACTTT | CASSLSFRAGKYSPLHF
TRBJ2-7 | TRBD2 | - | TRBV19 | TGTGCCAGTAGTGGACTAGCGGGAACCGAGCAGTACTTC | CASSGLAGTEQYF